These T cell receptor beta chains were read from a single sample in a study of OX40 agonist ivuxolimab in advanced cancers. Data came from immunoSEQ multiplex PCR; TCRdb stores just in-frame clones and leaves some out. The sample lists roughly 58,000 clones, less than 90% seen once, with about 0.69% in the top ten. Source: CD4+ or CD8+ T cells sorted from blood, taken in a trial of the OX40 agonist ivuxolimab. These receptors originate from an adult with an advanced solid tumor such as melanoma, head and neck, liver or kidney cancer. Both conserved end residues are part of each CDR3. Each record gives: V gene, D gene, clone size, J gene, CDR3 protein, CDR3 DNA. A D gene is named only where the DNA matches it firmly. Clone size is not always given. Where it is, it says once, few, many or a class for expanded clones.

v_gene: TRBV6-5
d_gene: -
abundance: -
j_gene: TRBJ2-2
CDR3aa: CASSFQGHSGELFF
CDR3nt: TGTGCCAGCAGTTTTCAGGGGCATAGCGGGGAGCTGTTTTTT

v_gene: TRBV10-2
d_gene: TRBD2
abundance: -
j_gene: TRBJ2-5
CDR3aa: CARPSGGKDF
CDR3nt: TGCGCCCGTCCCAGCGGGGGCAAGGACTTC

v_gene: TRBV29-1
d_gene: TRBD1
abundance: once
j_gene: TRBJ2-5
CDR3aa: CSVDPGTGRFGETQYF
CDR3nt: TGCAGCGTTGATCCCGGGACAGGGAGGTTTGGAGAGACCCAGTACTTC

v_gene: TRBV29-1
d_gene: TRBD1
abundance: -
j_gene: TRBJ1-1
CDR3aa: CSETGGLNTEAFF
CDR3nt: TGCAGCGAGACAGGGGGCCTGAACACTGAAGCTTTCTTT

v_gene: TRBV18
d_gene: TRBD1
abundance: few
j_gene: TRBJ1-6
CDR3aa: CASSRDETGIINSPLHF
CDR3nt: TGTGCCAGCTCACGAGACGAGACAGGGATAATTAATTCACCCCTCCACTTT

v_gene: TRBV9
d_gene: -
abundance: once
j_gene: TRBJ2-3
CDR3aa: CASSVGPADTQYF
CDR3nt: TGTGCCAGCAGCGTAGGACCAGCAGATACGCAGTATTTT

v_gene: TRBV7-9
d_gene: -
abundance: once
j_gene: TRBJ2-1
CDR3aa: CASSLEFGFVFF
CDR3nt: TGTGCCAGCAGCTTAGAGTTTGGCTTCGTGTTCTTC

v_gene: TRBV19
d_gene: -
abundance: -
j_gene: TRBJ1-4
CDR3aa: CARGLNEKLFF
CDR3nt: TGTGCCCGCGGCCTTAATGAAAAACTGTTTTTT

v_gene: TRBV6-1
d_gene: -
abundance: once
j_gene: TRBJ2-5
CDR3aa: CASSPTQETQYF
CDR3nt: TGTGCCAGCAGTCCCACCCAAGAGACCCAGTACTTC

v_gene: TRBV19
d_gene: -
abundance: -
j_gene: TRBJ2-7
CDR3aa: CASSHVGQRTYYEQYF
CDR3nt: TGTGCCAGTAGTCACGTGGGACAACGGACCTACTACGAGCAGTACTTC

v_gene: TRBV6-6
d_gene: -
abundance: few
j_gene: TRBJ1-5
CDR3aa: CASSYSGQGGQPQHF
CDR3nt: TGTGCCAGCAGTTACTCCGGGCAGGGCGGTCAGCCCCAGCATTTT

v_gene: TRBV11-2
d_gene: TRBD2
abundance: medium-sized
j_gene: TRBJ2-7
CDR3aa: CASSSLAGVAHEQYF
CDR3nt: TGTGCCAGCAGCTCCTTAGCGGGAGTGGCCCACGAGCAGTACTTC

v_gene: TRBV2
d_gene: -
abundance: -
j_gene: TRBJ1-1
CDR3aa: CASLVSLLMNTEAFF
CDR3nt: TGTGCCAGCTTAGTCAGCTTGCTTATGAACACTGAAGCTTTCTTT

v_gene: TRBV30
d_gene: -
abundance: -
j_gene: TRBJ1-5
CDR3aa: CAWSYGGGGNQPQHF
CDR3nt: TGTGCCTGGAGTTATGGAGGAGGAGGGAATCAGCCCCAGCATTTT

v_gene: TRBV7-9
d_gene: -
abundance: -
j_gene: TRBJ2-7
CDR3aa: CASSPPPGSGNEQYF
CDR3nt: TGTGCCAGCAGCCCCCCCCCGGGGTCAGGGAACGAGCAGTACTTC

v_gene: TRBV28
d_gene: -
abundance: -
j_gene: TRBJ2-1
CDR3aa: CASSSGTLVPIEQFF
CDR3nt: TGTGCCAGCAGTTCCGGGACCCTCGTCCCCATCGAGCAGTTCTTC

v_gene: TRBV28
d_gene: -
abundance: -
j_gene: TRBJ1-2
CDR3aa: CASSLSRGGKGYTF
CDR3nt: TGTGCCAGCAGTTTATCTCGGGGGGGGAAAGGCTACACCTTC

v_gene: TRBV28
d_gene: -
abundance: -
j_gene: TRBJ2-1
CDR3aa: CASRDGSNEQFF
CDR3nt: TGTGCCAGCAGGGATGGGTCAAATGAGCAGTTCTTC

v_gene: TRBV19
d_gene: -
abundance: -
j_gene: TRBJ2-1
CDR3aa: CASSVGRFPLDEQFF
CDR3nt: TGTGCCAGTAGTGTGGGCAGGTTTCCCTTGGATGAGCAGTTCTTC

v_gene: TRBV29-1
d_gene: -
abundance: -
j_gene: TRBJ2-1
CDR3aa: CSAGRQGSYNEQFF
CDR3nt: TGCAGCGCCGGCAGGCAGGGCTCCTACAATGAGCAGTTCTTC

v_gene: TRBV2
d_gene: -
abundance: -
j_gene: TRBJ1-1
CDR3aa: CASSTGPKDTEAFF
CDR3nt: TGTGCCAGCAGTACAGGGCCCAAAGACACTGAAGCTTTCTTT

v_gene: TRBV29-1
d_gene: -
abundance: -
j_gene: TRBJ2-3
CDR3aa: CSVDRGTNTDTQYF
CDR3nt: TGCAGCGTCGACCGGGGAACTAACACAGATACGCAGTATTTT

v_gene: TRBV19
d_gene: -
abundance: -
j_gene: TRBJ1-2
CDR3aa: CASSSQQGIYGYTF
CDR3nt: TGTGCCAGTAGTTCCCAACAGGGAATCTATGGCTACACCTTC

v_gene: TRBV7-2
d_gene: TRBD1
abundance: -
j_gene: TRBJ1-1
CDR3aa: CASSLRGQGLRGAFF
CDR3nt: TGTGCCAGCAGCTTAAGAGGACAGGGATTGAGGGGAGCTTTCTTT

v_gene: TRBV18
d_gene: TRBD1
abundance: -
j_gene: TRBJ1-2
CDR3aa: CASSLRTGDYGYTF
CDR3nt: TGTGCCAGCTCACTACGGACAGGGGACTATGGCTACACCTTC

v_gene: TRBV7-2
d_gene: -
abundance: -
j_gene: TRBJ1-1
CDR3aa: CASSLEANTEAFF
CDR3nt: TGTGCCAGCAGCTTAGAGGCGAACACTGAAGCTTTCTTT

v_gene: TRBV10-3
d_gene: TRBD1
abundance: -
j_gene: TRBJ2-3
CDR3aa: CATAGQGGYTDTQYF
CDR3nt: TGTGCCACCGCCGGACAGGGTGGGTACACAGATACGCAGTATTTT

v_gene: TRBV11-2
d_gene: -
abundance: -
j_gene: TRBJ1-1
CDR3aa: CASSLEGRLTEAFF
CDR3nt: TGTGCCAGCAGCTTAGAAGGGCGGCTCACTGAAGCTTTCTTT

v_gene: TRBV19
d_gene: -
abundance: few
j_gene: TRBJ1-3
CDR3aa: CASSIRSYGNTIYF
CDR3nt: TGTGCCAGTAGTATTAGGTCCTACGGAAACACCATATATTTT

v_gene: TRBV30
d_gene: TRBD2
abundance: once
j_gene: TRBJ2-2
CDR3aa: CACQTSGGNTGELFF
CDR3nt: TGTGCCTGCCAGACTAGCGGGGGGAACACCGGGGAGCTGTTTTTT